One and the same sample provided the 29 T cell receptor beta chains below, sequenced in a study of blood T cell repertoires in COVID-19 (dated by TCRdb to the early 2020s). The library was prepared using the immunoSEQ multiplex PCR assay. In TCRdb, the immuneACCESS table is reduced to in-frame sequences with V and J assigned. These tables do not hold every clone; where another copy was compared, an unresolved V gene accounts for under half, and the others remain unexplained. The sample table contains 180,000 or so clones; only one count was recorded for about 88% of them. Clones ranked in the top ten supply approximately 2.9% of the sample. The sample consisted of peripheral blood. These receptors were obtained from a woman in her 30s with active or convalescent COVID-19.

The V gene is TRBV2, the J gene TRBJ1-4; a weak D match, TRBD1 (6 bases). CDR1 and CDR2 from the germline V gene are SNHLY and FYNNEI. Trimming removed 5 bases from V and 4 bases from J, with 14 bases in between. The CDR3 has 15 residues. This CDR3 is CASSPNRALNEKLFF. The DNA for the CDR3 is TGTGCCAGCAGTCCGAACAGGGCCCTTAATGAAAAACTGTTTTTT.

The chain uses TRBV6-5 and TRBJ2-7; TRBD2 aligns across 8 bases. V gave up 8 bases and J gave up 1 base; unmatched junction bases: 4. Looked up from germline, CDR1 is MNHEY and CDR2 is SVGAGI. CDR3 length: 13 residues. This CDR3 is CASRTGGSYEQYF. The CDR3 DNA is TGTGCCAGCCGAACGGGAGGGTCCTACGAGCAGTACTTC.

The J gene is TRBJ1-4, the V gene TRBV3-1 (or the pseudogene TRBV3-2), with 9 bases fitting TRBD1. The germline V gene encodes CDR1 LGHDT and CDR2 YNNKEL (reference sequence). Trimming at V came to 3 bases and at J to 2 bases, leaving 1 base not matched to a gene. This CDR3 has 15 residues. This CDR3 reads CASSQGTGTNEKLFF. CDR3 sequence (DNA): TGTGCCAGCAGCCAGGGGACAGGGACTAATGAAAAACTGTTTTTT.

The genes are TRBV10-2 and TRBJ1-6; 7 nucleotides agree with TRBD1. Trimming took 8 bases from V and 13 from J; bases not matched to a gene: 14. The CDR3 covers 14 residues. Per germline, CDR1 WSHSY and CDR2 SAAADI. In nucleotides, the CDR3 is TGCGCCAGCGGACAGGCTGGGAGGATTTCGCCCCTCCACTTT. The encoded protein is CASGQAGRISPLHF.

The chain recombines TRBV10-3 with TRBJ1-6, with 7 positions matching TRBD1. J was trimmed by 4 bases and V by 11 bases; bases with no gene match: 5. The CDR3 spans 13 residues. Germline V gives CDR1 ENHRY, CDR2 SYGVKD. In nucleotides, the CDR3 is TGTGCCGTAAGGGACAGTTATAATTCACCCCTCCACTTT. Translated: CAVRDSYNSPLHF.

This sequence joins TRBV15 and TRBJ2-2, with 9 bases identical to TRBD2. The V gene's germline CDR1 is LNHNV and CDR2 YYDKDF (reference sequence). V shed 5 bases and J 1 base; nucleotides not matched to a gene: 11. This CDR3 contains 18 residues. The CDR3 loop reads CATSWGVAGVGNTGELFF. The CDR3 coding sequence is TGTGCCACCAGCTGGGGGGTAGCGGGAGTGGGGAACACCGGGGAGCTGTTTTTT.

The chain links TRBV5-4 to TRBJ1-1; no clear D gene. The V and J ends lost 0 bases and 4 bases respectively, with 10 bases between them. Germline CDR1 SGHNT, CDR2 YYREEE (reference sequence). The CDR3 sequence is 14 residues long. For the CDR3, the DNA is TGTGCCAGCAGCTTGGGGCAGGTTGGCACTGAAGCTTTCTTT. Translated: CASSLGQVGTEAFF.

The chain recombines TRBV12-3 or TRBV12-4 with TRBJ1-1; TRBD1 matches 7 bases. V was pared by 6 bases and J by 1 base, with 2 bases of the junction left unmatched. The CDR3 spans 13 residues. CDR3 DNA sequence: TGTGCCAGCAGGGGACAGCGGAACACTGAAGCTTTCTTT. Translated, it gives CASRGQRNTEAFF.

This clone was observed a few times. The chain joins TRBV12-3 or TRBV12-4 to TRBJ1-4, with no clear D. The V gene lost 6 bases and the J gene lost 7 bases, with 12 bases spanning the gap. This CDR3 has 13 residues. The CDR3 DNA sequence: TGTGCCAGCAGCCCGGAGGGTATTGAAAAACTGTTTTTT. Its translation is CASSPEGIEKLFF.

Note on this clone: This same CDR3 is encoded by further DNA sequences in the sample. The chain has TRBV7-9 and TRBJ2-1, with D tentatively TRBD1 (6 bases). Between the trimmed V and J ends, which lost 4 bases and 8 bases, there was a span of 9 bases. Germline loops: CDR1 SEHNR, CDR2 FQNEAQ (reference sequence). CDR3 length: 12 residues. CDR3 sequence: CASSSRGDEQFF. CDR3 in DNA: TGTGCCAGCAGCTCCAGGGGAGATGAGCAGTTCTTC.

The chain has TRBV6-6 and TRBJ1-5; 7 positions match TRBD1. V lost 2 bases, J lost 1 base, and 2 bases stayed unmatched. This CDR3 is built from 15 residues. Germline lookup yields CDR1 MNHNY and CDR2 SVGAGI (reference sequence). Written as DNA, the CDR3 is TGTGCCAGCAGTTACAAGGACAGGAGCAATCAGCCCCAGCATTTT. Its translation: CASSYKDRSNQPQHF.

The chain employs TRBV10-1 and TRBJ2-6, with 7 bases matching TRBD2. CDR3 length equals 18 residues. Germline V gene lookup returns CDR1 WNHNN and CDR2 SYGVQD (reference sequence). Trimming at V came to 6 bases and at J to 1 base, leaving 12 bases not matched to a gene. The CDR3 sequence is CASRGWLGLLSGANVLTF. CDR3 sequence (DNA): TGCGCCAGCAGGGGCTGGTTGGGACTACTATCTGGGGCCAACGTCCTGACTTTC.

The chain recombines TRBV28 with TRBJ2-7; 7 positions agree with TRBD2. Trimming removed 8 bases from V and 6 bases from J; junction bases left unmatched: 7. Germline values: CDR1 MDHEN, CDR2 SYDVKM. There are 12 residues in the CDR3. CDR3 protein: CASWTSVGEQYF. CDR3 nucleotide sequence: TGTGCCAGCTGGACTAGTGTCGGCGAGCAGTACTTC.

The chain carries TRBV7-9 and TRBJ1-5; D unresolved. Looked up from germline, CDR1 is SEHNR and CDR2 is FQNEAQ (reference sequence). This CDR3 is built from 16 residues. The V end lost 1 base, the J end lost 0 bases, and 10 bases lay between the germline ends. The CDR3 here is CASSLGEGLSNQPQHF. The DNA for the CDR3 is TGTGCCAGCAGCTTAGGGGAGGGCCTTAGCAATCAGCCCCAGCATTTT.

This sequence joins TRBV28 and TRBJ1-3; D ambiguous. V was pared by 4 bases and J by 5 bases, with 18 bases between. Germline loops: CDR1 MDHEN, CDR2 SYDVKM. The CDR3 is made up of 16 amino acids. The CDR3 loop is CASSSPKNLRRNTIYF. DNA of the CDR3: TGTGCCAGCAGTTCTCCGAAGAATCTGCGTCGAAACACCATATATTTT.

The chain links TRBV5-1 to TRBJ2-1; the D is unclear. Germline V CDR1 and CDR2: SGHRS, YFSETQ. V lost 0 bases and J 6 bases, leaving 10 bases between the germline ends. The CDR3 covers 14 residues. DNA for the CDR3: TGCGCCAGCAGCTTGGAACCGGGTTCCAATGAGCAGTTCTTC. Translating it yields CASSLEPGSNEQFF.

This sequence joins TRBV11-2 and TRBJ1-3; D not resolved. Germline loops: CDR1 SGHAT, CDR2 FQNNGV. Trimming removed 1 base at V and 8 bases at J, with 9 bases between. The CDR3 covers 13 residues. CDR3 protein: CASSLGSRDTIYF. The CDR3 nucleotides are TGTGCCAGCAGCTTAGGGTCTCGGGACACCATATATTTT. Full variable domain (rest looked up from reference TRBV11-2 and TRBJ1-3): EAGVAQSPRYKIIEKRQSVAFWCNPISGHATLYWYQQILGQGPKLLIQFQNNGVVDDSQLPKDRFSAERLKGVDSTLKIQPAKLEDSAVYLCASSLGSRDTIYFGEGSWLTVV.

The chain has TRBV6-1 and TRBJ1-5, with TRBD1 matching 9 bases. The V and J ends lost 4 bases and 4 bases, in that order; junction bases with no gene match: 8. The CDR3 runs 16 residues. Germline V gene data show CDR1 as MNHNS and CDR2 as SASEGT. The CDR3 is CASSGSSQGANQPQHF. The CDR3, as DNA: TGTGCCAGCAGTGGTAGTTCACAGGGGGCGAATCAGCCCCAGCATTTT.

Here the CDR3 reads CASSELQGNEKLFF. The CDR3 nucleotides read TGTGCCAGCAGTGAGTTGCAGGGAAATGAAAAACTGTTTTTT. The gene calls are TRBV2 and TRBJ1-4, with D possibly being TRBD1 (5 bases). V was clipped by 3 bases and J by 5 bases, with 10 bases between them. This CDR3 is built from 14 residues. Germline values: CDR1 SNHLY, CDR2 FYNNEI.

The CDR3 nucleotides read TGTGCCAGTGGTACGATCGGGGGCTACGAGCAGTACTTC. The encoded protein is CASGTIGGYEQYF. The V and J genes are TRBV19 and TRBJ2-7, with a weak D call TRBD2 (6 bases). Germline V gives CDR1 LNHDA, CDR2 SQIVND (reference sequence). Trimming removed 8 bases at V and 3 bases at J, with 14 bases between. The CDR3 loop spans 13 amino acids.

This rearrangement joins TRBV13 to TRBJ2-5, with 11 bases fitting TRBD2. Germline loops: CDR1 PRHDT, CDR2 FYEKMQ (reference sequence). This CDR3 is 15 amino acids long. V was clipped by 4 bases and J by 3 bases; unmatched bases: 4. The CDR3 coding sequence is TGTGCCAGCAGCTCCCCGACTAGCGGGGAAGAGACCCAGTACTTC. This codes for CASSSPTSGEETQYF. The full variable domain, its missing parts supplied by reference TRBV13 and TRBJ2-5, is AAGVIQSPRHLIKEKRETATLKCYPIPRHDTVYWYQQGPGQDPQFLISFYEKMQSDKGSIPDRFSAQQFSDYHSELNMSSLELGDSALYFCASSSPTSGEETQYFGPGTRLLVL.

J is TRBJ1-1 and V is TRBV25-1; 9 bases are a match to TRBD1. The CDR3 is 14 amino acids. The V gene's germline CDR1 is MGHDK and CDR2 SYGVNS. The ends lost 4 bases at V and 9 bases at J; junction bases unmatched: 9. The CDR3 nucleotides are TGTGCCAGCAGTGGAACCACAGGGGGCGGGAAAGCTTTCTTT. Translated: CASSGTTGGGKAFF.

J is TRBJ1-2 and V is TRBV5-1, with TRBD1 identical over 7 bases. V lost 4 bases, J lost 5 bases, and 5 bases stayed unmatched. Germline CDR1 is SGHRS and CDR2 is YFSETQ. The CDR3 is 13 amino acids. DNA for the CDR3: TGCGCCAGCAGCCAATACAGGGGATATGGCTACACCTTC. Its translation is CASSQYRGYGYTF. Full variable domain (rest looked up from reference TRBV5-1 and TRBJ1-2): KAGVTQTPRYLIKTRGQQVTLSCSPISGHRSVSWYQQTPGQGLQFLFEYFSETQRNKGNFPGRFSGRQFSNSRSEMNVSTLELGDSALYLCASSQYRGYGYTFGSGTRLTVV.

The V and J genes are TRBV12-3 or TRBV12-4 and TRBJ1-1; D not resolved. The CDR3 length is 13 residues. Trimming removed 10 bases at V and 3 bases at J, with 15 bases between. DNA for the CDR3: TGTGCCAATTCCCGCAAAACGGACACTGAAGCTTTCTTT. This encodes CANSRKTDTEAFF.

The V gene is TRBV7-9, the J gene TRBJ1-5, with 7 bases aligning to TRBD1. The germline V gene encodes CDR1 SEHNR and CDR2 FQNEAQ (reference sequence). V was pared by 5 bases and J by 3 bases, with 7 bases of the junction left unmatched. This CDR3 spans 15 amino acids. Written as DNA, the CDR3 is TGTGCCAGCAGCCCCGGGGACAGTATCAATCAGCCCCAGCATTTT. Translated, it gives CASSPGDSINQPQHF. Full variable domain (remainder filled in from reference TRBV7-9 and TRBJ1-5): DTGVSQNPRHKITKRGQNVTFRCDPISEHNRLYWYRQTLGQGPEFLTYFQNEAQLEKSRLLSDRFSAERPKGSFSTLEIQRTEQGDSAMYLCASSPGDSINQPQHFGDGTRLSIL.

CDR3: CASSPDRNQPQHF. In DNA form, the CDR3 reads TGTGCCAGCAGTCCAGACAGGAATCAGCCCCAGCATTTT. This chain joins TRBV5-4 and TRBJ1-5, with a possible D match to TRBD1 (6 bases). Germline V gives CDR1 SGHNT, CDR2 YYREEE (reference sequence). The CDR3 sequence is 13 residues long. V lost 5 bases and J lost 4, with 10 bases in between.

This sequence joins TRBV29-1 and TRBJ1-3; D ambiguous. CDR3 length: 11 amino acids. Germline loops: CDR1 SQVTM, CDR2 ANQGSEA. Trimming removed 6 bases at V and 5 bases at J, with 8 bases between. CDR3 DNA: TGCAGCGTGGCGGGGAGAAACACCATATATTTT. Its translation is CSVAGRNTIYF.

The chain carries TRBV12-3 or TRBV12-4 and TRBJ1-5; the match to TRBD1 covers 8 bases. Trimming at V came to 6 bases and at J to 7 bases, leaving 5 bases not matched to a gene. This CDR3 comprises 13 residues. The CDR3 DNA is TGTGCCAGCAGAGCCGGACAGGGACAGCCCCAGCATTTT. Amino acids: CASRAGQGQPQHF.

This chain uses TRBV6-5 with TRBJ1-5, with a possible D match to TRBD1 (5 bases). The CDR3 length is 15 residues. The V and J ends lost 10 bases and 0 bases respectively, with 16 bases between them. Germline values: CDR1 MNHEY, CDR2 SVGAGI. CDR3 coding DNA: TGTGCCACCTCGGGAGGGGCGTATAGCAATCAGCCCCAGCATTTT. Its translation: CATSGGAYSNQPQHF.